Sequencing of this TCR beta chain was carried out in a study of cytomegalovirus exposure and HLA in healthy donors. Notes on the study in general: In a later analysis, across HLA loci, associated TCR counts were highest for DRB1, lowest for HLA-C. Several of the most significant clusters were apparently associated with common viral pathogens in a later analysis. Cytomegalovirus status, reportedly, was diagnosed with high specificity and sensitivity by the classifier.

As concerns this clone: The antigen is undetermined.

The PCR employed 60 Vbeta primers together with 13 Jbeta primers. TCRdb keeps only in-frame clones here, not all; method: immunoSEQ multiplex PCR. The sample yields under 150,000 clones, over 75% seen once. This CDR3 comprises 15 residues. Germline CDR1 MNHNY, CDR2 SVGAGI (reference sequence). J gave up 2 bases and V 2 bases, and 5 bases lay outside the gene matches. The clonotype originates from a male donor in good health and CMV-seronegative. Sequenced input: PBMCs. This chain links TRBV6-6 with TRBJ2-7; 8 bases line up with TRBD2. The CDR3 DNA reads as TGTGCCAGCAGTTACGAACTAGCGGCGCCCTACGAGCAGTACTTC. Its translation: CASSYELAAPYEQYF.